Following are 8 T cell receptor beta chains from one sample sequenced in a study of T cell repertoires in cytomegalovirus infection. Each CDR3 protein is one row after TCRdb ran MiXCR on the reads. The sample includes 740,000 or so distinct CDR3 sequences, 35% to 40% of them seen just once. Sequenced input: PBMCs. The receptors come from a human donor in good health (CMV status not recorded). Some clones in this sample may be carry-over from other donors' samples.

The chain is built from TRBV28 and TRBJ1-1; D is uncertain. CDR3 length: 14 residues. V gave up 4 bases and J gave up 4 bases, with 13 bases separating them. Germline V gene data show CDR1 as MDHEN and CDR2 as SYDVKM. CDR3: CASSSGFRITEAFF. In DNA, the CDR3 is TGTGCCAGCAGTTCGGGATTTCGTATCACTGAAGCTTTCTTT.

The rearrangement uses TRBV5-1 and TRBJ2-7, with D tentatively TRBD1 (5 bases). The CDR3 covers 14 residues. From germline, CDR1 is SGHRS and CDR2 YFSETQ. V was trimmed by 0 bases and J by 6 bases, leaving 13 bases between them. For the CDR3, the DNA is TGCGCCAGCAGCTTGGATCTGGACACGGCCGAGCAGTACTTC. As protein: CASSLDLDTAEQYF.

This chain connects TRBV7-3 to TRBJ1-2; 7 positions agree with TRBD1. The CDR3 is made up of 14 amino acids. Germline V CDR1 and CDR2: SGHTA, FQGTGA. The V gene end was trimmed by 5 bases and the J gene end by 6 bases; junction bases not matched to a gene: 9. This CDR3 is CASSPTGVRDGYTF. DNA of the CDR3: TGTGCCAGCAGCCCCACAGGGGTGAGAGATGGCTACACCTTC.

Regarding this clonotype: A much larger clone differs by one base, so this may be a read error. The V and J genes are TRBV7-3 and TRBJ2-1, with 7 bases that match TRBD2. The CDR3 contains 16 residues. V trimming: 5 bases; J trimming: 8 bases; junction bases outside the gene matches: 15. Germline V lookup: CDR1 SGHTA, CDR2 FQGTGA. DNA for the CDR3: TGTGCCAGCAGCACCCAAGCGGGGTCGCCTCCCTATGAGCAGTTCTTC. Translating it yields CASSTQAGSPPYEQFF.

This clonotype was observed a handful of times. J is TRBJ2-7 and V is TRBV11-2; 10 nucleotides match TRBD2. This CDR3 comprises 14 residues. V dropped 5 bases and J dropped 5; count of bases not matched to a gene: 6. Germline V lookup: CDR1 SGHAT, CDR2 FQNNGV. The DNA for the CDR3 is TGTGCCAGCAGCGCAAGCGGGAGGGCCCACGAGCAGTACTTC. Translated, it gives CASSASGRAHEQYF. Looking up the rest from reference TRBV11-2 and TRBJ2-7 gives the full variable domain: EAGVAQSPRYKIIEKRQSVAFWCNPISGHATLYWYQQILGQGPKLLIQFQNNGVVDDSQLPKDRFSAERLKGVDSTLKIQPAKLEDSAVYLCASSASGRAHEQYFGPGTRLTVT.

The chain combines TRBV28 with TRBJ1-4, with no clear D. Trimming took 5 bases from V and 4 from J, leaving 11 bases between them. This CDR3 comprises 14 residues. CDR1 is MDHEN and CDR2 is SYDVKM in the germline V gene. CDR3 in amino acids: CASSTHKVNEKLFF. The DNA for the CDR3 is TGTGCCAGCAGTACCCATAAGGTTAATGAAAAACTGTTTTTT.

The rearrangement uses TRBV28 and TRBJ1-1, with unresolved D. The CDR3 consists of 14 residues. V was cut by 6 bases and J by 5 bases, with 16 bases left in between. Looked up from germline, CDR1 is MDHEN and CDR2 is SYDVKM. In DNA form, the CDR3 reads TGTGCCAGCAGCCCCGGTGGGGTAGCAACTGAAGCTTTCTTT. It encodes CASSPGGVATEAFF.

As concerns this clonotype: This clone may be a read error of a much larger clone one base away. The missing conserved phenylalanine or tryptophan at the end of this CDR3 makes a read error likely. The genes are TRBV7-8 and TRBJ2-1; D perhaps matches TRBD2 (6 bases). The CDR3 is 15 residues long. Per the germline V gene, CDR1 is SGHVS and CDR2 is FQNEAQ. Deletions cut 5 bases from V and 8 bases from J, with 19 bases between. The CDR3: CASSTWDLGADEQFC. CDR3 DNA sequence: TGTGCCAGCAGCACCTGGGACTTGGGCGCCGATGAGCAGTTCTGC.